This T cell receptor beta chain derives from a study of blood T cell repertoires in COVID-19. Original data processing: Amplification of reference gene primers provided the estimated nucleated cell counts. Repertoires were generated with immunoSEQ multiplex PCR, while TCRdb's copy carries only in-frame clones and drops some. That table supplies the V and J calls and clone size; D and trimming were determined from the DNA. The sample yields some 66,000 clones, approximately 79% seen once. Germline CDR1 and CDR2: SGHNT and YENEEA. The CDR3 has 15 residues. J was trimmed by 4 bases and V by 5 bases; bases with no gene match: 9.

The sequenced material came from peripheral blood. The sequence was obtained from a man aged 55 to 69 with acute or convalescent COVID-19. The rearrangement uses TRBV11-3 and TRBJ1-2, with TRBD1 matching 8 bases. This chain's CDR3 is CASSPDRAFGYGYTF. As DNA, the CDR3 is TGTGCCAGCAGCCCGGACAGGGCCTTTGGCTATGGCTACACCTTC.